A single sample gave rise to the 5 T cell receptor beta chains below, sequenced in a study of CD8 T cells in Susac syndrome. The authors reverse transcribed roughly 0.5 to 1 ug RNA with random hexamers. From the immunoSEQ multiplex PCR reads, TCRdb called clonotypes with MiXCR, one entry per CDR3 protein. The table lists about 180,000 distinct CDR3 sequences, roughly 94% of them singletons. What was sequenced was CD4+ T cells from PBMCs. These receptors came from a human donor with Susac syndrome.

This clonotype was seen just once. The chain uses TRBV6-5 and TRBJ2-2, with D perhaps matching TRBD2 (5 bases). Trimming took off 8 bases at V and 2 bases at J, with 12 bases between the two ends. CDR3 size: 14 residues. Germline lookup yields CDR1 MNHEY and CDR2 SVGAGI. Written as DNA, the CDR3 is TGTGCCAGCGGTCGACGGGGAAACACCGGGGAGCTGTTTTTT. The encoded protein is CASGRRGNTGELFF.

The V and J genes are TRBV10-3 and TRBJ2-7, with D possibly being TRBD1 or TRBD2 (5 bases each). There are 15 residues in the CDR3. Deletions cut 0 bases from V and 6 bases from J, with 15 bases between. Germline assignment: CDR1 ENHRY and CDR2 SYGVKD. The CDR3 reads CAISESGTPRSEQYF. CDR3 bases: TGTGCCATCAGTGAGTCAGGGACCCCTCGTAGCGAGCAGTACTTC.

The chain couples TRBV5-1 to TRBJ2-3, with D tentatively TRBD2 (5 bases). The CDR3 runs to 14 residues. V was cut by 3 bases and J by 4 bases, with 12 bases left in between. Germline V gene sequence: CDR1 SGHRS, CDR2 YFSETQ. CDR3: CASSSRVGADTQYF. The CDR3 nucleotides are TGCGCCAGCAGCTCCCGGGTCGGGGCAGATACGCAGTATTTT.

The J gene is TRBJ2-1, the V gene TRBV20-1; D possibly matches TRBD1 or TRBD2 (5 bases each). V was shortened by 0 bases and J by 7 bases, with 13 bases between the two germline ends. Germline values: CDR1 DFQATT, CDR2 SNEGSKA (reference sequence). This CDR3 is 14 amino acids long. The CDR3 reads CSAREPGAWNEQFF. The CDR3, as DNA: TGCAGTGCTAGAGAGCCCGGGGCCTGGAATGAGCAGTTCTTC.

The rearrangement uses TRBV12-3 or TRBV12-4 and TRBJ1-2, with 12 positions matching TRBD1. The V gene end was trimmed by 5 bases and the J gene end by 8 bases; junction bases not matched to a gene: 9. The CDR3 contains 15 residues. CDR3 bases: TGTGCCAGCAGTACACCGGGACAGGGGGCGGGAGGCTACACCTTC. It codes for CASSTPGQGAGGYTF.